The clone carrying this TCR beta chain was seen a few times. Antigen unknown. TCRdb reprocessed the 5' RACE reads with MiXCR, giving one entry per CDR3 protein. The table includes 750,000 to 850,000 distinct CDR3 sequences, about 12% detected once. The CDR3 extends over 17 amino acids. The germline V gene encodes CDR1 SGHRS and CDR2 YFSETQ. The V segment lost 3 bases and the J segment 0 bases; nucleotides outside the gene matches: 9. The data derive from a study of CD8 T cells in ankylosing spondylitis. Notes on the study in general: Within ankylosing spondylitis blood, a TCR beta motif made up of several highly homologous variants appeared to be characteristic. Some of the motif variants had earlier been found in reactive arthritis patients' fluid and blood.

This TCR was sampled from a male donor with ankylosing spondylitis. Sequencing was done on a sample of blood, either unsorted or a sorted T cell fraction (not recorded which). This chain links TRBV5-1 with TRBJ2-1, with 7 bases aligning to TRBD1. The CDR3 reads CASSYTTGASSYNEQFF. The CDR3 DNA reads as TGCGCCAGCAGCTATACAACAGGGGCCTCCTCCTACAATGAGCAGTTCTTC.